These 2 T cell receptor beta chains came from one sample sequenced in a study of CD8+ T cells in alopecia areata. RNA extraction was followed by reverse transcription into cDNA, which acted as the sequencing template. The data were produced by immunoSEQ multiplex PCR, yet TCRdb's version contains in-frame clones alone and is incomplete. The table has about 120,000 clones, about 46% seen once; the top ten hold about 10%. Input material: NKG2D-low CD8+ T cells sorted from blood. Receptors originate from a human donor with alopecia areata.

The chain uses TRBV9 and TRBJ2-2; no clear D gene. The ends were cut back, 1 base at V and 2 bases at J, with 9 bases in the middle. There are 15 residues in the CDR3. Germline values: CDR1 SGDLS, CDR2 YYNGEE. The CDR3 coding sequence is TGTGCCAGCAGCGTAACCCCAGATAACACCGGGGAGCTGTTTTTT. It yields the protein CASSVTPDNTGELFF.

This clone was detected a few times. V gene TRBV29-1 combines with J gene TRBJ1-1, with D possibly TRBD1 on 6 matching bases. With 3 bases removed from V and 4 bases from J, the gap between germline ends came to 12 bases. Germline values: CDR1 SQVTM, CDR2 ANQGSEA. This CDR3 contains 13 residues. CDR3 amino acids: CSVDTGTLTEAFF. The CDR3 DNA is TGCAGCGTTGATACGGGGACACTCACTGAAGCTTTCTTT.